This T cell receptor (beta chain) was obtained from a study of PD-1 blockade in classical Hodgkin lymphoma. This sample's time point: newly diagnosed, previously untreated cHL patient sample. PBMCs were thawed, and CD8+ T cells were then isolated from them by magnetic negative selection. TCRdb's copy holds only in-frame clones and misses some; the assay was immunoSEQ multiplex PCR. The sample has some 10,000 clones, 65% to 90% seen once; the top ten hold 15%. Trimming removed 3 bases from V and 3 bases from J, with 8 bases in between. Germline CDR1 SEHNR, CDR2 FQNEAQ (reference sequence). The CDR3 runs 13 residues.

This sequence was found in a human donor with classical Hodgkin lymphoma. The chain carries TRBV7-9 and TRBJ2-5, with D perhaps matching TRBD1 or TRBD2 (5 bases each). The sequenced sample was CD8+ T cells from blood. The CDR3 nucleotides read TGTGCCAGCAGCTTCGGGACCGAAGAGACCCAGTACTTC. Its translation is CASSFGTEETQYF.